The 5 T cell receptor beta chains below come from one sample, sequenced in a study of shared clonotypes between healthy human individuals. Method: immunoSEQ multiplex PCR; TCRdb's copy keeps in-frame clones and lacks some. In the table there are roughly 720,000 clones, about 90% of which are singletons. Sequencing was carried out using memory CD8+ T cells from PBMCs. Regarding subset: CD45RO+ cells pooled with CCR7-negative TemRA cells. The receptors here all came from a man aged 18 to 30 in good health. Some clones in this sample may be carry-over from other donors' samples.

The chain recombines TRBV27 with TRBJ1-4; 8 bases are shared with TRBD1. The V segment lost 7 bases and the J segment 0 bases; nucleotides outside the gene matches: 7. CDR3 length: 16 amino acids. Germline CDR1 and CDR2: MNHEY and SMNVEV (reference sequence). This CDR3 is CASKDRGLPTNEKLFF. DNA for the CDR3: TGTGCCAGCAAAGACAGGGGCCTTCCAACTAATGAAAAACTGTTTTTT.

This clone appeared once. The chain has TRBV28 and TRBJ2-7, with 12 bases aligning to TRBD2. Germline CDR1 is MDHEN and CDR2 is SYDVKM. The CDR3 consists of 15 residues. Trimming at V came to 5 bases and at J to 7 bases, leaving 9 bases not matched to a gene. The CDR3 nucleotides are TGTGCCAGCAGTCCAAGACTAGCGGGAGTGCAAGAGCAGTACTTC. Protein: CASSPRLAGVQEQYF.

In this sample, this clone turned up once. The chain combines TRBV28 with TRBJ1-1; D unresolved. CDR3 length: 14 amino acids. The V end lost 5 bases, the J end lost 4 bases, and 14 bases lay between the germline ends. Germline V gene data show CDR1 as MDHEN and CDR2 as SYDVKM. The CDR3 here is CASSPPRLLTEAFF. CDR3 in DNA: TGTGCCAGCAGTCCACCCCGGTTGCTCACTGAAGCTTTCTTT.

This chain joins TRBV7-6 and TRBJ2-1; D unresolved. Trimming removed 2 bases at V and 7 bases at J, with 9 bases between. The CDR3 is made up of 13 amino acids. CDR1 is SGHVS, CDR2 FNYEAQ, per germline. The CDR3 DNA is TGTGCCAGCAGCTTACTCTCCCCGAATGAGCAGTTCTTC. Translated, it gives CASSLLSPNEQFF.

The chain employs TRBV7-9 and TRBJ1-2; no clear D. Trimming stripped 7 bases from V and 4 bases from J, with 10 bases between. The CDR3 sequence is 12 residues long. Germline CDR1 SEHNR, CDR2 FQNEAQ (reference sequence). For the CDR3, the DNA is TGTGCCAGCACCGACGGAATCTATGGCTACACCTTC. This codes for CASTDGIYGYTF.